This T cell receptor beta chain was retrieved from a study of memory B cells and T cells in multiple sclerosis (dated by TCRdb to 2016 to 2019). The study in broad terms: In multiple sclerosis patients, the study set the TCR beta repertoires of autoproliferating peripheral T cells against those of T cells infiltrating brain lesions. Two multiple sclerosis patients were included in the TCR sequencing because brain lesions obtained at autopsy or brain-infiltrating cells obtained from biopsy were available for them. The full study reports these points: Because clone-set sizes varied across compartments, the counts of shared clonotypes were affected, making normalization necessary.

A word on this clone: The clone's antigen remains unknown. Per-base qualities were not stored, and no clone one base away is much larger.

After stimulus-free culture of CFSE-labeled PBMCs, the autoproliferating (CFSEdim) and non-proliferating (CFSEhi) T cell fractions were sequenced separately. Altogether, roughly 50 million CFSE-labeled PBMCs were kept in culture for about seven days with no stimulus, after which the replicate wells were combined. Labeling of PBMCs used approximately 0.53 uM CFSE, and the cells were then grown in serum-free AIM-V medium with no exogenous stimuli added. PBMCs were isolated by Ficoll density gradient centrifugation and were cryopreserved before use. Live 7-AAD-negative cells were sorted on a FACSAria III, washed with PBS, and frozen at -80 degrees C as dry pellets. There are 16 amino acids in the CDR3, from cysteine to phenylalanine inclusive. The kept DNA is CDR3 alone, 48 bases in frame from the first base. For CDR1 and CDR2, the germline V gene (reference sequence) lists MNHEY and SMNVEV. Germline trimming amounts to 5 bases on V and 2 bases on J, with 8 as the count of junction bases outside the gene matches.

The immunoSEQ Platform was used to amplify TCRbeta CDR3 regions from extracted genomic DNA. The immunoSEQ assay combined multiplex PCR with high-throughput sequencing and a vendor bioinformatics pipeline. As for the original processing: After discarding non-productive sequences and any CDR3s under 4 amino acids in length, clonotype frequencies were recalculated for each sample. Shared clonotypes were identified in immunoSEQ Analyzer 2.0 as identical CDR3 amino acid, V gene and J gene sequences. Repertoire overlap was normalized by dividing shared clonotype counts by the product of both clone-set sizes, with the result scaled by 1000 into arbitrary units. Imported from immuneACCESS, the table was reduced by TCRdb to in-frame sequences with V and J called. These copies leave out some clones; in studies compared against another copy, an unresolved V gene accounts for under half, and the cause of the remainder is not known. Clone size and the V and J calls come from that table; the DNA yielded D and trimming. The sample includes 9,500 to 15,000 clones, with approximately 85% observed a single time. The biggest ten clones account for less than 3.5% of the sample.

The sequence came from a human donor with multiple sclerosis. What was sequenced was PBMCs from blood kept in culture. This chain joins TRBV27 to TRBJ2-3, and 9 bases in between align with TRBD2. This receptor carries the CDR3 CASSIASGGNTDTQYF. The DNA is TGTGCCAGCAGTATCGCCAGCGGGGGGAACACAGATACGCAGTATTTT.